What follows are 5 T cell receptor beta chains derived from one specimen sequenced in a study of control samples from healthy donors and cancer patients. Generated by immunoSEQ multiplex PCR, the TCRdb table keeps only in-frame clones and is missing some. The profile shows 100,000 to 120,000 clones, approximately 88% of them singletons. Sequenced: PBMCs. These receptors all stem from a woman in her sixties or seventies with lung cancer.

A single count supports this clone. The CDR3 region is CASSPHSGPDTQYF. CDR3 nucleotide sequence: TGTGCCAGCAGCCCCCATAGCGGCCCAGATACGCAGTATTTT. The chain uses TRBV7-2 and TRBJ2-3; D possibly corresponds to TRBD2 (6 bases). The germline CDR1 and CDR2 sequences are SGHTA and FQGNSA. V lost 5 bases and J lost 4, with 13 bases in between. CDR3 size: 14 residues.

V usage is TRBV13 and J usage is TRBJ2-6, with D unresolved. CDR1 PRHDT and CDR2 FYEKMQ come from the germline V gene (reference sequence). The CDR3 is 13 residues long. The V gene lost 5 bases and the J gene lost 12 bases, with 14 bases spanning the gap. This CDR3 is CASSPNRFSVLTF. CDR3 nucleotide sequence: TGTGCCAGCAGCCCTAACAGATTTTCCGTCCTGACTTTC.

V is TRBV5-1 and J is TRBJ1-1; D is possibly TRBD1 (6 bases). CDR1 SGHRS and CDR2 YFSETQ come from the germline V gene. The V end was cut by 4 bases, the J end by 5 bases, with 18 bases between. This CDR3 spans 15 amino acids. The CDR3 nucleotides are TGCGCCAGCAGCCCTACTAGGGGGGGCATGACTGAAGCTTTCTTT. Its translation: CASSPTRGGMTEAFF.

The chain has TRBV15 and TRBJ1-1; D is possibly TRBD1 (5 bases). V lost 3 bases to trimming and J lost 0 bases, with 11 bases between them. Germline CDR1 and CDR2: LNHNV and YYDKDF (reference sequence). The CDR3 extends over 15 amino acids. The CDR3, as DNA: TGTGCCACCAGCAGCTTCGGGGGGATGAACACTGAAGCTTTCTTT. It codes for CATSSFGGMNTEAFF.

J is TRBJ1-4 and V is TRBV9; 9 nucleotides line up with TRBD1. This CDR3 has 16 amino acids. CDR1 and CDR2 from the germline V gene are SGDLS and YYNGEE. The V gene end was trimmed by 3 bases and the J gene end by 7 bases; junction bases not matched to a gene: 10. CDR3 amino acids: CASSDLTGGGIEKLFF. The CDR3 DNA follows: TGTGCCAGCAGCGACTTAACAGGGGGCGGGATTGAAAAACTGTTTTTT.